This TCR beta chain was sequenced for a study of blood T cell repertoires in COVID-19. Across the study: Samples taken during acute and convalescent COVID-19 were collected in the United States, Italy and Spain. Nucleic acid was either cDNA or gDNA, and it came from T cells, B-cell-depleted T cells, or PBMCs.

Methods used by the authors: Amplification from reference gene primers served as the basis for estimated nucleated cell counts. Method: immunoSEQ multiplex PCR; TCRdb's copy keeps in-frame clones and lacks some. Clone size and the V and J calls come from that table; the DNA yielded D and trimming. Altogether tens of thousands of clones are present, 75% to 85% being singletons, with the ten largest covering 4.5% to 5.5%. Deletions cut 4 bases from V and 5 bases from J, with 11 bases between. The CDR3 covers 13 residues. Germline CDR1 reads LNHDA; CDR2 reads SQIVND (reference sequence). The V and J genes are TRBV19 and TRBJ1-1; D perhaps matches TRBD1 (5 bases). The material sequenced was peripheral blood. This receptor was identified in a woman in her 70s with acute or convalescent COVID-19. The CDR3 DNA is TGTGCCAGTAGTACCTCGGGGGGTACTGAAGCTTTCTTT. Amino acids: CASSTSGGTEAFF.